This entry concerns a single T cell receptor beta chain. Its cognate antigen has yet to be identified. Nothing much larger sits one base from this clone, and base qualities are not available. The data were obtained in a study of cytomegalovirus exposure and HLA in healthy donors (dated by TCRdb to 2016 to 2017). Regarding the research as a whole: An earlier analysis of several hundred of the donors reported about 300 Gb of sequence data and approximately 120 million unique TCR beta sequences obtained from roughly 180 million T cells. Around 300 gigabases of sequencing data and around 87 million unique TCR sequences were included in an early release covering about 600 HLA-typed donors. Of the roughly 400 genotyped donors, 65% to 90% fell in the genetic ancestry cluster associated with self-reported Caucasian donors. The study aimed to test whether cataloging public T cell receptors could reveal signatures of past pathogen exposure. The study used immunosequencing to profile the T cell repertoires of 670 or so subjects and linked those repertoires to cytomegalovirus serostatus. A separate validation cohort of roughly 120 different subjects was used in addition to the roughly 670-subject first cohort. To predict cytomegalovirus infection status, the study brought together high-throughput TCR immunosequencing, statistical association of individual TCRs with disease status, and machine learning. In a later analysis, previously published TCR beta repertoires from 600 to 850 donors were re-analyzed and high-resolution HLA genotyping was added so that TCR occurrence patterns could be studied. Rather than drawing on any new phenotypic data, the later analysis identified candidate immune exposures from TCR beta sequences and the way those sequences occurred across donors. An earlier analysis of approximately 500 of the donors applied high-throughput TCR beta sequencing to assess whether each TCR beta V gene segment acted as functional or pseudogenic. Donor age, sex, ethnicity and CMV serostatus were collected together with the repertoire data. In a later genetic analysis, genome-wide SNP genotypes for about 55% of the roughly 700 donors were used, and that subset was treated as a discovery cohort. Every discovery cohort repertoire had been produced on one sequencing platform. Class I and class II HLA loci were covered by the typing at four-digit resolution. The number of typed donors differed by locus: 629-630 for A, B, C, DRB1 and DQB1; 500 to 550 for DQA1; over 600 for DPA1; and about 450 for DPB1. A handful of DR-DQ haplotypes were handled as single units for association and clustering because linkage in the cohort was strong. Among some 410 genotyped donors of the cohort, an average of around 240,000 unique TCR beta nucleotide sequences were sequenced per donor, approximately 20% of them non-productive. General findings and caveats noted by the study authors: According to a later analysis, TCR association rates differed among HLA loci, with DRB1 alleles showing the most associated TCRs and HLA-C alleles showing the fewest. The study listed 164 TCR beta chains as associated with cytomegalovirus. In a later analysis, HLA-associated TCR beta chains showed more clonal expansion and lower generation probabilities than non-associated chains that were equally common. Presence/absence analyses assumed roughly uniform sequencing depth across donors, an assumption that may not hold. The authors suggested that the approach could potentially be generalized to other disease states and immunological phenotypes. A further reported finding was that TCR beta sequences accurately predicted the HLA-A and HLA-B alleles for most subjects in the first cohort. When HLA alleles, especially DR and DQ, strongly co-occurred, attributing TCR associations to individual alleles was difficult. Specific HLA alleles were associated with 16,951 TCR beta sequences at a false discovery rate of 0.05 in a later analysis. Because counts were too low, some 17 rarely observed V segments, including chromosome 9 orphons, were excluded from the earlier analysis of around 590 of the donors. A later genetic analysis reported fewer N-insertions in productive TCRs among donors in an Asian-associated ancestry cluster than the roughly 690-donor mean. This cohort had only TCR beta chains sequenced, and the lack of alpha or paired-chain data limited which features could be detected. Linkage disequilibrium might explain the correlated functional status among segregating V segments, but an unknown experimental factor could not be excluded. Immune exposure information for the cohort was limited to CMV serostatus. In vitro tests confirmed that three of the cytomegalovirus-associated TCR beta chains recognize cytomegalovirus antigens. A later analysis found that most CMV-associated TCR beta chains appeared HLA-restricted, with HLA associations seemingly driven largely by CMV exposure. The 87-base-pair reads could not distinguish some IMGT-functional V segments, including TRBV6-2 and TRBV6-3, so those segments were excluded. Most TCR sequences were seen in very few donors, while some public TCRs were found in many individuals. V-gene and J-gene trimming of TCR beta chains was associated with a missense DCLRE1C variant in a later genetic analysis, and the association was replicated in an independent cohort. A group of highly shared sequence variants was considered likely to be a technical artifact of the sequencing pipeline. Because HLA typing was unavailable for some donors at each locus, only the typed subset was used in association tests. The classifier was reported to diagnose cytomegalovirus status with high specificity and sensitivity in both the original cohort and the validation cohort. According to a later analysis, parvovirus B19, influenza, CMV and Epstein-Barr virus appeared linked to several top co-occurrence clusters. In an earlier analysis of roughly 560 of the donors, most TCR beta V segments were observed in productive rearrangements about 90% or about 30% of the time, broadly matching IMGT annotations.

The cohort was made up of under 800 healthy bone marrow donors. At the time of sampling, all cohort members were nominally healthy, though unrecorded immune exposures were likely present. The donor was CMV seronegative and belonged to the group of 380 or so seronegative cohort members. A peripheral blood sample was collected from each donor, and TCR beta sequencing was performed on peripheral blood mononuclear cells. The Qiagen DNeasy Blood Extraction Kit was used to extract genomic DNA from the blood cell samples. The CDR3, cysteine through phenylalanine, is 15 amino acids long. Solely the CDR3 DNA is kept, with 45 bases framed from the first base. V drops 5 bases and J drops 5 bases, leaving 21 bases in between. CDR1 and CDR2 were assigned from the germline V gene (reference sequence) as GTSNPN and SVGIG. The library was generated by the immunoSEQ multiplex PCR assay. For the multiplex PCR, a mixture combining 60 forward primers for TCR Vbeta segments and 13 reverse primers for TCR Jbeta segments was used. A multiplex PCR assay on genomic DNA amplified the CDR3 region of rearranged TCR beta genes. The amplified TCR beta libraries were sequenced on the Illumina HiSeq System as 87-base-pair reads. As for the original processing: A later analysis counted about 80 million unique TCR beta chains across the 700 or so repertoires, and 10 million to 11 million of these chains were shared by at least two donors. Raw reads were error-corrected and collapsed into unique sequences with a nearest-neighbor algorithm that merged closely related sequences to remove PCR and sequencing errors. Alignment of CDR3 sequences to IMGT reference sequences was used to assign V, D and J gene segments. For a sequence to be retained, at least a six-nucleotide match to both a V gene segment and a J gene segment was required. Rearrangements were called productive when the CDR3 lacked stop codons and stayed in frame with V and J; all others were non-productive. Following IMGT convention, CDR3 was defined as the stretch from the second conserved V-encoded cysteine up to the conserved J-encoded phenylalanine. The earlier analysis of fewer than 700 of the donors excluded sequences that lacked an unambiguous match to a single V gene segment. In an earlier analysis of 587 of the donors, V segments were called functional above 56.7% productive rearrangements and were called segregating when the between-donor standard deviation exceeded 5%. A statistical classification framework was developed to diagnose cytomegalovirus status using the catalog of TCR beta chain sequences. V and J gene assignment, in a later analysis, came from comparing TCR nucleotide sequences with IMGT/GENE-DB human TR gene sequences. Using the TCRdist pipeline, a later analysis assigned CDR3 sequences along with most-parsimonious VDJ recombination scenarios. In a later analysis, each TCR beta chain was defined by its CDR3 amino acid sequence together with its V-gene family, and reads lacking a unique V-gene family were excluded. A later analysis removed several hundred highly shared, low-generation-probability nucleotide sequences to deal with suspected cross-contamination and a sequencing artifact. In a later analysis, a clonal expansion index was calculated for each public chain from normalized within-repertoire ranks of inferred template counts. Generation probabilities in a later analysis came from a VDJ recombination model fitted to out-of-frame rearrangements, and those results were checked against IGoR. Hypergeometric tests were used in a later analysis to score TCR-TCR, TCR-HLA and TCR-CMV co-occurrence, with a repertoire-size bias correction applied to the TCR pairs. False discovery rates were estimated in a later analysis by permuting HLA or CMV assignments 20 times. A later analysis grouped co-occurring TCRs with DBSCAN, adding TCRdist sequence similarity when clustering within HLA-allele-positive subsets. For co-occurrence clustering, repertoires with fewer than 30,000 or more than 120,000 public chains were excluded, along with a handful of repertoires with anomalous nucleotide sharing. TCRdb provides this immuneACCESS table in a form limited to in-frame rearrangements. Some clones are lacking; in checked studies, under half of them reflect an unresolved V gene, and why the rest are absent is not known. The V and J calls and clone size are taken from that table; D and trimming were inferred from the DNA. This sample comprises around 100,000 clones, roughly 73% of them detected only once. Of the sample, roughly 0.82% falls within the top ten clones.

This TCR was recovered from a woman in her 30s in good health and CMV-seronegative. The chain is assembled from TRBV30 and TRBJ1-1; too little of a D gene remains to name it. Sequenced sample: PBMCs. Here is the DNA: TGTGCCTGGGCGGGAGGAACTCTGTTCCGGACTGAAGCTTTCTTT. Translated, it gives CAWAGGTLFRTEAFF.